This TCR beta chain was identified in a study of blood T cell repertoires in COVID-19. Study-level information: The origin of the acute and convalescent COVID-19 samples was the United States, Italy and Spain. Nucleic acid was either cDNA or gDNA, and it came from T cells, B-cell-depleted T cells, or PBMCs.

Per germline, CDR1 SGDLS and CDR2 YYNGEE. There are 14 residues in the CDR3. Trimming cost V 7 bases and J 4 bases, with 17 bases left between them. Original handling: Reference gene primer amplification gave estimated nucleated cell counts. Method: immunoSEQ multiplex PCR; TCRdb's copy keeps in-frame clones and lacks some. D and trimming come from the DNA, and the V and J calls and clone size come from that table. This repertoire shows approximately 210,000 clones, around 91% found once; its top ten account for about 5%. The source of this sequence is a woman aged 40 to 50 with acute or convalescent COVID-19. The V call is TRBV9, the J call TRBJ1-2; a weak D match, TRBD1 (6 bases). The sequencing sample was made of peripheral blood. The CDR3 nucleotides read TGTGCCAGCGCAGGGGAGGGACTGACCTATGGCTACACCTTC. Translation gives CASAGEGLTYGYTF.